This TCR beta chain was found in a study of cytomegalovirus exposure and HLA in healthy donors. Background on the study: A prior analysis found roughly 110 million unique TCR beta sequences from 150 million to 200 million T cells.

CDR3 size: 13 residues. Germline CDR1 is MNHNS and CDR2 is SASEGT. Trimming shortened V by 6 bases and J by 0 bases, and 6 bases separated the two germline ends. Worth noting for this clone: Its antigen is currently unknown.

Study-level findings and limits: Later, an analysis found that common viral pathogens appeared to be linked with several of the most significant clusters. Donor immune exposure was known only as CMV serostatus.

In the PCR, 60 Vbeta and 13 Jbeta primers were used. Assay: immunoSEQ multiplex PCR; the TCRdb copy retains only in-frame clones and omits some. The table has roughly 180,000 clones, 75% to 80% seen once. Nominal health characterized the donors when sampled, though unrecorded immune exposures were likely. This rearrangement joins TRBV6-1 to TRBJ1-5, with no clear D. This clonotype originated in a female donor in good health and CMV-seronegative. Sequenced material: PBMCs. The CDR3 loop is CASRDYSNQPQHF. The CDR3 DNA reads as TGTGCCAGCAGGGACTATAGCAATCAGCCCCAGCATTTT.